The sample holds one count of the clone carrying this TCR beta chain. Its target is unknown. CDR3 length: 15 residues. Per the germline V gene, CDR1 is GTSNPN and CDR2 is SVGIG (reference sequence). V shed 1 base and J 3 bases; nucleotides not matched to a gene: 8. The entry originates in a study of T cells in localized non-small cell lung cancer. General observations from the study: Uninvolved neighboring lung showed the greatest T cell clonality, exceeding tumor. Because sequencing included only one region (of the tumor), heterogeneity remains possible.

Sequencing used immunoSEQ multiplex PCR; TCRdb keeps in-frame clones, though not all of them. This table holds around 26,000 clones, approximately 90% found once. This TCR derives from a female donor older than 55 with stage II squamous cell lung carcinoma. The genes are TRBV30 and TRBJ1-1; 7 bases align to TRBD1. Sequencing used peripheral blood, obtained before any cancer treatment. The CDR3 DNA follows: TGTGCCTGGAGTGCTAGACAGGGAAGGTACACTGAAGCTTTCTTT. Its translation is CAWSARQGRYTEAFF.